Given below is one T cell receptor (beta chain) in context. Its antigen is undetermined. The sample originates from a study of response to subunit inactivated influenza vaccine. Broader study findings: The authors suggested that few new T cells are recruited per seasonal influenza vaccination.

TCRdb itself ran the RT-PCR reads through MiXCR, one entry per CDR3 protein. The sample has approximately 250,000 distinct CDR3 sequences; 12% are singletons. Germline V gives CDR1 DFQATT, CDR2 SNEGSKA (reference sequence). V was pared by 7 bases and J by 0 bases, with 11 bases between. The CDR3 has 13 residues. Material: non-naive T cells sorted from PBMCs, obtained about 14 days before vaccination. The chain is built from TRBV20-1 and TRBJ2-3; D is possibly TRBD1 (5 bases). The sequence was obtained from a man between 45 and 60 years old who received an inactivated influenza vaccine. CDR3 DNA: TGCAGTGTCGTCAGGGAAAGCACAGATACGCAGTATTTT. Its protein product is CSVVRESTDTQYF.